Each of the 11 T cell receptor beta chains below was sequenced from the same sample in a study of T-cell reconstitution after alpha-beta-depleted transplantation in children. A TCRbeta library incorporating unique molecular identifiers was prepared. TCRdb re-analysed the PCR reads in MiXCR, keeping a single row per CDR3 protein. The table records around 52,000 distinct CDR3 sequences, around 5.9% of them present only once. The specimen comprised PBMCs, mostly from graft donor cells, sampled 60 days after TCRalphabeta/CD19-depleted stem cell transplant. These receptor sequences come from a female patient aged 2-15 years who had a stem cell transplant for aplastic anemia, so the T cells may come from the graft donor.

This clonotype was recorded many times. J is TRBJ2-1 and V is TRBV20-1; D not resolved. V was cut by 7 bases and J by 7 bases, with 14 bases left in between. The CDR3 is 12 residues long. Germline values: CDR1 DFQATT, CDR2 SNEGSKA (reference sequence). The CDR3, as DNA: TGCAGTGGGCCTGGCCGGTCAAATGAGCAGTTCTTC. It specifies CSGPGRSNEQFF.

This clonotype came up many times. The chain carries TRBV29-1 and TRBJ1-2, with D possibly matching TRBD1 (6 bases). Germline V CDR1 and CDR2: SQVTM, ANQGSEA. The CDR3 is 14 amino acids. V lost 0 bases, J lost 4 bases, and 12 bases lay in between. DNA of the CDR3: TGCAGCGTTGAAGATCGGCGGGACACCTATGGCTACACCTTC. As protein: CSVEDRRDTYGYTF.

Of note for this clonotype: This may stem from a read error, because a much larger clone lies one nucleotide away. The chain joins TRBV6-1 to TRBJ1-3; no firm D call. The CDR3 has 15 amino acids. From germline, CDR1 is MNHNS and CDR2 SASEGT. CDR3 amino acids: CASSEALLSGNTMYF. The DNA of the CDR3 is TGTGCCAGCAGTGAAGCGCTTCTCTCTGGAAACACCATGTATTTT.

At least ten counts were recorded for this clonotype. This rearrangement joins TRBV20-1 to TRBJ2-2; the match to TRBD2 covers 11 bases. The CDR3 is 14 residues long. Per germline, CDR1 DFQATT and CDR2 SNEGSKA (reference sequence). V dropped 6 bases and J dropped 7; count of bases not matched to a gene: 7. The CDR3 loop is CSANSGGAGGELFF. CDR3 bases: TGCAGTGCAAATAGCGGGGGGGCCGGCGGGGAGCTGTTTTTT.

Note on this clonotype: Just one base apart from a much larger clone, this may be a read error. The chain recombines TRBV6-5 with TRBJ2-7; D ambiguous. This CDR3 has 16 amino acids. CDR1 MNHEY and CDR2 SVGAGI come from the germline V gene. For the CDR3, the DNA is TGTGCCAGCGGTTACTCCGCACTTTGGGGCTCCTACGAGCAGTACTTC. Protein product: CASGYSALWGSYEQYF.

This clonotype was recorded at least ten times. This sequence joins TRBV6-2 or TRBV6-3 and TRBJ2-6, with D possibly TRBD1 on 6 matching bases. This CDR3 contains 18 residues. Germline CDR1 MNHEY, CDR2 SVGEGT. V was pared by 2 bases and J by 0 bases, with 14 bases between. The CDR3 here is CASSYDRREYSGANVLTF. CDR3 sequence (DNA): TGTGCCAGCAGTTACGACAGGAGAGAATACTCTGGGGCCAACGTCCTGACTTTC.

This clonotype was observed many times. The CDR3 is CASSSGQFNQPQHF. The CDR3 coding sequence is TGTGCCAGCAGCTCGGGACAGTTCAATCAGCCCCAGCATTTT. The V call is TRBV5-5, the J call TRBJ1-5; 7 bases are shared with TRBD1. J gave up 3 bases and V 3 bases, and 3 bases lay outside the gene matches. The CDR3 consists of 14 residues. Germline CDR1 and CDR2: SGHKS and YYEKEE (reference sequence).

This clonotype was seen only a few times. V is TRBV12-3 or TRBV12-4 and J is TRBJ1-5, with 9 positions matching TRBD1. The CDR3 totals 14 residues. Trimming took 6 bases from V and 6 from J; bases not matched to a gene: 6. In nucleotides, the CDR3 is TGTGCCAGCAGGGGGGGACAGGGAGGTCAGCCCCAGCATTTT. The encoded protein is CASRGGQGGQPQHF.

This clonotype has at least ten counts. The CDR3 region has the DNA TGTGCCAGCAGTTGGGGGGGAGGCTACACCTTC. Translating it yields CASSWGGGYTF. The rearrangement uses TRBV12-3 or TRBV12-4 and TRBJ1-2, with a weak D call TRBD1 (5 bases). CDR3 length equals 11 residues. The germline V and J ends were trimmed by 4 bases and 8 bases, with 8 bases remaining between them.

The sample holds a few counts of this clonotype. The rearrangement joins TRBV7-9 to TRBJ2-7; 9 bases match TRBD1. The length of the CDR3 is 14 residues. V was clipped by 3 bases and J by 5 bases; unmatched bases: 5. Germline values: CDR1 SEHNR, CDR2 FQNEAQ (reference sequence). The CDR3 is CASSFGDRAHEQYF. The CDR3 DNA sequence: TGTGCCAGCAGCTTTGGGGACAGGGCCCACGAGCAGTACTTC.

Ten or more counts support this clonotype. The CDR3 spells CASSFTSRTTLNTGELFF. CDR3 sequence (DNA): TGTGCCAGCAGCTTCACATCCCGGACTACCCTGAACACCGGGGAGCTGTTTTTT. This rearrangement joins TRBV7-8 to TRBJ2-2; tentatively, D is TRBD2 (6 bases). CDR3 size: 18 residues. V was clipped by 3 bases and J by 1 base, with 18 bases between them. CDR1 is SGHVS and CDR2 is FQNEAQ in the germline V gene.